This TCR beta chain was found in a study of blood T cell repertoires in COVID-19. As for the study in general: The study drew acute and convalescent COVID-19 samples from the United States, Italy and Spain. Nucleic acid was either cDNA or gDNA, and it came from T cells, B-cell-depleted T cells, or PBMCs.

Authors' processing steps: Reference gene primer amplification yielded estimated nucleated cell counts. Sequencing was performed with immunoSEQ multiplex PCR; in TCRdb, only in-frame clones are kept and a portion is missing. From that table come the V and J calls and clone size; the DNA was used to work out D and trimming. The table records more than 300,000 clones, under 95% of them present only once. The CDR3 runs to 21 residues. V was pared by 3 bases and J by 1 base, with 27 bases between. Germline CDR1 and CDR2: MNHEY and SMNVEV (reference sequence). The J gene is TRBJ1-4, the V gene TRBV27; possibly TRBD1 for D (6 bases). The receptor's source is a woman between 18 and 29 years old who had recovered from COVID-19. Specimen: peripheral blood. CDR3 sequence reads: CASSFLQELSPRGGTNEKLFF. The CDR3 coding sequence is TGTGCCAGCAGTTTCCTCCAGGAGTTATCCCCCAGGGGCGGAACTAATGAAAAACTGTTTTTT.